This TCR beta chain stems from a study of OX40 agonist ivuxolimab in advanced cancers. Study-wide findings and caveats: The study observed clonal expansion of CD4+ and CD8+ blood T cells by week 6 at 0.1 to 3.0 mg/kg.

As to this clone: Its target is unknown.

Only in-frame clones appear in the TCRdb table, and some are missing; sequencing was by immunoSEQ multiplex PCR. Here the sample spans under 55,000 clones, 82% being singletons. Trimming took 4 bases from V and 5 from J; bases not matched to a gene: 5. The CDR3 is 14 amino acids. Germline V gene lookup returns CDR1 WNHNN and CDR2 SYGVQD (reference sequence). The receptor was isolated from an adult with an advanced solid tumor such as melanoma, head and neck, liver or kidney cancer. The sample was CD4+ or CD8+ T cells sorted from blood, taken in a trial of the OX40 agonist ivuxolimab. The chain combines TRBV10-1 with TRBJ2-1, with 7 positions matching TRBD1. Written as DNA, the CDR3 is TGCGCCAGCAGTGGCAGAGGGGGCAACAATGAGCAGTTCTTC. Protein sequence: CASSGRGGNNEQFF.